Below, one TCR beta chain is given with its context. The sample originates from a study of blood T cell repertoires in COVID-19. On the study more broadly: Spain, Italy and the United States supplied samples that represented acute and convalescent COVID-19. T cells, B-cell-depleted T cells, or PBMCs supplied cDNA or gDNA.

As handled by the study authors: Amplification from reference gene primers served as the basis for estimated nucleated cell counts. The repertoire was sequenced with immunoSEQ multiplex PCR; TCRdb's copy has only in-frame clones and lacks some. That table supplies the V and J calls and clone size; D and trimming were determined from the DNA. The profile shows about 75,000 clones, around 83% of them singletons. Sequenced: peripheral blood. The sequence derives from a woman aged 45-59 years with acute or convalescent COVID-19.

CDR3 sequence: CASSRDRMNEQFF. The CDR3, as DNA: TGTGCCAGCAGCAGGGACAGGATGAATGAGCAGTTCTTC. The chain employs TRBV2 and TRBJ2-1; TRBD1 agrees at 8 bases. Per germline, CDR1 SNHLY and CDR2 FYNNEI. Losses at the gene ends were 6 bases for V and 7 bases for J; bases not matched to a gene: 5. This CDR3 region has 13 residues.